This T cell receptor (beta chain) was identified in a study of Ad26.COV2.S vaccination and SARS-CoV-2 variants. As for the study in general: Administration of Ad26.COV2.S was intramuscular, either once or twice 56 days apart. Study-wide findings and caveats: Substantial breadth was reportedly displayed by spike-specific CD8+ and CD4+ T cell responses after vaccination.

Remarks on this clone: Its antigen remains unknown.

Germline values: CDR1 SGDLS, CDR2 YYNGEE. Trimming took off 7 bases at V and 2 bases at J, with 12 bases between the two ends. This CDR3 region has 13 residues. Measured with immunoSEQ multiplex PCR; TCRdb has only the in-frame clones, and not every one. Here the sample spans roughly 320,000 clones, just under 85% being singletons. Sample treatment: 19 received Ad26.COV2.S at low or high dose, single or two shots; several received placebo; per-sample allocation not given. After the first vaccine or placebo injection, samples were drawn on day 63. The genes are TRBV9 and TRBJ1-1; D perhaps matches TRBD1 (5 bases). The sequence derives from a person between 18 and 65 years old who received the Ad26.COV2.S COVID-19 vaccine or a placebo. The source material was peripheral blood, sampled in a trial of Ad26.COV2.S vaccine versus placebo. DNA for the CDR3: TGTGCCAGCTCGCAGGGCGATAACACTGAAGCTTTCTTT. Its protein product is CASSQGDNTEAFF.